The 23 T cell receptor beta chains reported below all come from one sample, sequenced in a study of molecular identifiers for immune sequencing clone quantification. TCRdb fed the PCR reads into MiXCR, producing one record per CDR3 protein. The sample gives approximately 100,000 distinct CDR3 sequences, roughly 34% of which show up once; approximately 4% is in the top ten. Sequencing was carried out using naive CD8+ T cells from blood, with Jurkat cell RNA spiked in. Documented subset: FACS-sorted CD8+CD4-CCR7+CD45RA+ naive T cells. All receptors come from a human donor in good health. Some libraries in this study had Jurkat cell RNA spiked in.

This clonotype was seen at least ten times. The chain links TRBV9 to TRBJ2-3; a weak D match, TRBD2 (5 bases). This CDR3 has 15 amino acids. The ends were cut back, 5 bases at V and 0 bases at J, with 13 bases in the middle. Germline CDR1 reads SGDLS; CDR2 reads YYNGEE. CDR3 protein: CASSRRRESTDTQYF. CDR3 DNA: TGTGCCAGCAGTCGTAGACGGGAAAGCACAGATACGCAGTATTTT.

There are a few counts of this clonotype. An end of the junction does not agree with germline; a read error may underlie this. The chain employs TRBV12-3 or TRBV12-4 and TRBJ2-2; possible D gene TRBD2, 5 bases. This CDR3 has 13 residues. CDR3 region: CASSFLAAGELIF. In nucleotides, the CDR3 is TGTGCCAGCAGTTTCCTGGCGGCCGGGGAGCTGATTTTT.

This clonotype has only a few counts. The J gene is TRBJ2-7, the V gene TRBV9; possible D gene TRBD2, 8 bases. The CDR3 runs to 18 residues. Trimming took off 1 base at V and 1 base at J, with 21 bases between the two ends. Germline loops: CDR1 SGDLS, CDR2 YYNGEE. CDR3 protein: CASSVNRDSIAGSYEQYF. The CDR3 DNA reads as TGTGCCAGCAGCGTAAACCGGGACAGCATAGCGGGGTCCTACGAGCAGTACTTC. The whole variable domain, filled in from reference TRBV9 and TRBJ2-7, reads DSGVTQTPKHLITATGQRVTLRCSPRSGDLSVYWYQQSLDQGLQFLIQYYNGEERAKGNILERFSAQQFPDLHSELNLSSLELGDSALYFCASSVNRDSIAGSYEQYFGPGTRLTVT.

A few counts support this clonotype. V is TRBV5-6 and J is TRBJ2-5; 7 nucleotides line up with TRBD2. The CDR3 spans 21 residues. The ends lost 3 bases at V and 3 bases at J; junction bases unmatched: 26. The germline V gene encodes CDR1 SGHDT and CDR2 YYEEEE. The CDR3 nucleotides are TGTGCCAGCAGCTCCGAGAGTATAACGTTGGAGCGGGACGTGAATAAAGAGACCCAGTACTTC. It encodes CASSSESITLERDVNKETQYF.

The chain has TRBV12-3 or TRBV12-4 and TRBJ2-1, with 7 bases that match TRBD1. The length of the CDR3 is 15 residues. With V trimmed by 8 bases and J by 4 bases, 11 bases remained unmatched. The CDR3 spells CASGYRGLGYNEQFF. Written as DNA, the CDR3 is TGTGCCAGCGGATACAGGGGCTTGGGATACAATGAGCAGTTCTTC.

This clonotype was recorded a few times. The chain has TRBV4-3 and TRBJ2-7; no clear D. The CDR3 consists of 15 residues. Germline assignment: CDR1 LGHNA and CDR2 YSLEER. The ends were cut back, 0 bases at V and 2 bases at J, with 11 bases in the middle. DNA of the CDR3: TGCGCCAGCAGCCAAGATCTACAGAACCCCTACGAGCAGTACTTC. It codes for CASSQDLQNPYEQYF.

This clonotype was recorded a few times. This sequence joins TRBV28 and TRBJ2-5, with D hard to call. The V end lost 7 bases, the J end lost 5 bases, and 20 bases lay between the germline ends. The length of the CDR3 is 15 residues. CDR1 and CDR2 from the germline V gene are MDHEN and SYDVKM. CDR3 sequence reads: CASNTEPFVSETQYF. The CDR3 bases are TGTGCCAGCAACACCGAGCCGTTTGTGAGCGAGACCCAGTACTTC.

This clonotype was observed a few times. J is TRBJ1-5 and V is TRBV20-1; 8 bases line up with TRBD1. CDR1 is DFQATT and CDR2 is SNEGSKA in the germline V gene (reference sequence). CDR3 size: 15 residues. V lost 5 bases to trimming and J lost 4 bases; unmatched junction nucleotides: 10. The DNA of the CDR3 is TGCAGTGCTGTAGAGACGGGACAGGTTAATCAGCCCCAGCATTTT. Its protein product is CSAVETGQVNQPQHF.

The table lists this clonotype with many counts. The chain links TRBV12-3 or TRBV12-4 to TRBJ2-5, with D maybe TRBD2 (5 bases). V shed 6 bases and J shed 7 bases, with 9 bases lying between them. This CDR3 has 11 amino acids. The CDR3 DNA reads TGTGCCAGCAGCCGGGAAGGGACCCAGTACTTC. Protein product: CASSREGTQYF.

This clonotype was seen once. The rearrangement uses TRBV12-3 or TRBV12-4 and TRBJ1-1; D is unclear. CDR3 size: 14 residues. V was clipped by 4 bases and J by 0 bases, with 9 bases between them. DNA of the CDR3: TGTGCCAGCAGTTACGGGTCGGTGAACACTGAAGCTTTCTTT. It encodes CASSYGSVNTEAFF.

This chain links TRBV9 with TRBJ2-3; tentatively, D is TRBD2 (6 bases). Germline assignment: CDR1 SGDLS and CDR2 YYNGEE. This CDR3 region has 15 residues. V lost 4 bases, J lost 3 bases, and 15 bases lay in between. CDR3 residues: CASSPPREYTDTQYF. CDR3 nucleotides: TGTGCCAGCAGCCCTCCACGGGAGTATACAGATACGCAGTATTTT. The full variable domain, completed using reference TRBV9 and TRBJ2-3, is DSGVTQTPKHLITATGQRVTLRCSPRSGDLSVYWYQQSLDQGLQFLIQYYNGEERAKGNILERFSAQQFPDLHSELNLSSLELGDSALYFCASSPPREYTDTQYFGPGTRLTVL.

A few counts support this clonotype. In nucleotides, the CDR3 is TGTGCCAGCAGCTTAGGTGATGCAGGGGGGCCTAAAGGCTACACCTTC. Protein product: CASSLGDAGGPKGYTF. This chain joins TRBV13 and TRBJ1-2; 7 nucleotides match TRBD1. Germline CDR1 reads PRHDT; CDR2 reads FYEKMQ (reference sequence). The CDR3 covers 16 residues. V gave up 0 bases and J gave up 8 bases; unmatched junction bases: 12.

Written as DNA, the CDR3 is TGTGCCAGCAGTCCCACAAGGACAGGGTGGAATCAGCCCCAGCATTTT. This gives the protein CASSPTRTGWNQPQHF. This chain uses TRBV27 with TRBJ1-5; 8 bases align to TRBD1. Trimming took 5 bases from V and 4 from J; bases not matched to a gene: 10. The germline CDR1 and CDR2 sequences are MNHEY and SMNVEV (reference sequence). This CDR3 is built from 16 residues.

Concerning this clonotype itself: This sequence may be a read error, since a much larger clone differs from it by one base. Here the CDR3 DNA reads TGTGCCAGCAGTTTGCTGGGGGCGGATTTATCTACGCGGTATTTT. Translated, it gives CASSLLGADLSTRYF. V usage is TRBV28 and J usage is TRBJ2-3; the D gene is possibly TRBD1 (6 bases). In germline, CDR1 is MDHEN, CDR2 SYDVKM. The CDR3 is 15 residues long.

This sequence joins TRBV28 and TRBJ2-7; TRBD1 is a possible D gene (7 bases). V lost 5 bases, J lost 0 bases, and 14 bases lay in between. Germline V gene lookup returns CDR1 MDHEN and CDR2 SYDVKM. CDR3 length equals 15 residues. The CDR3 DNA is TGTGCCAGCAGTCGGGGGACAGAGATCTCCTACGAGCAGTACTTC. Translating gives CASSRGTEISYEQYF.

This clonotype was seen more than once but under ten times. The V and J genes are TRBV9 and TRBJ2-1; a possible D gene is TRBD1 (6 bases). The CDR3 runs to 12 residues. V gave up 6 bases and J gave up 5 bases, with 9 bases separating them. CDR1 and CDR2 from the germline V gene are SGDLS and YYNGEE. The CDR3 protein is CASTDRDNEQFF. The CDR3 DNA follows: TGTGCCAGCACGGACAGAGACAATGAGCAGTTCTTC.

The chain recombines TRBV28 with TRBJ1-2, with TRBD1 identical over 9 bases. The germline CDR1 and CDR2 sequences are MDHEN and SYDVKM. The length of the CDR3 is 17 residues. Losses at the gene ends were 5 bases for V and 2 bases for J; bases not matched to a gene: 12. The CDR3, as DNA: TGTGCCAGCAGTCCCCGGGACAGGGTAGGGAGAAACTATGGCTACACCTTC. This sequence encodes CASSPRDRVGRNYGYTF.

The V call is TRBV9, the J call TRBJ2-7; 9 positions match TRBD1. Germline CDR1 and CDR2: SGDLS and YYNGEE. The CDR3 runs to 13 residues. The CDR3: CASTGTGSFEQYF. CDR3 DNA: TGTGCTTCCACCGGGACAGGGTCGTTCGAGCAGTACTTC.

In regard to this clonotype: This clone may be a read error of a much larger clone one base away. The chain uses TRBV29-1 and TRBJ2-2; D may be TRBD1 (5 bases). V gave up 0 bases and J gave up 3 bases, with 8 bases separating them. The germline gives CDR1 SQVTM, CDR2 ANQGSEA. There are 14 residues in the CDR3. Here the CDR3 reads CSVEDRDHTGELFF. The CDR3 DNA reads as TGCAGCGTTGAAGACAGGGATCACACCGGGGAGCTGTTTTTT.

The table lists this clonotype with many counts. The rearrangement uses TRBV20-1 and TRBJ2-3; TRBD2 agrees at 13 bases. The CDR3 extends over 17 amino acids. Germline V gene sequence: CDR1 DFQATT, CDR2 SNEGSKA (reference sequence). V trimming: 0 bases; J trimming: 4 bases; junction bases outside the gene matches: 7. Written as DNA, the CDR3 is TGCAGTGCTAGAGATGGGATCACTAGCGGGAGGGCAGATACGCAGTATTTT. Encoded protein: CSARDGITSGRADTQYF.

To note about this clonotype: This may be a read error, as it is one base from a much larger clone. The chain is built from TRBV5-1 and TRBJ1-1, with no clear D. The CDR3 spans 13 residues. Looked up from germline, CDR1 is SGHRS and CDR2 is YFSETQ. CDR3 loop: CTSRLDLNTEAFF. CDR3 DNA sequence: TGCACCAGCAGACTTGACCTAAACACTGAAGCTTTCTTT.

The table lists this clonotype with a few counts. The chain uses TRBV20-1 and TRBJ2-5, with D possibly called TRBD1 or TRBD2 (5 bases each). This CDR3 is 13 amino acids long. The germline V gene has CDR1 DFQATT and CDR2 SNEGSKA (reference sequence). V lost 2 bases and J lost 4, with 11 bases in between. In nucleotides, the CDR3 is TGCAGTGCTAGAAAGGGACGGGGAGAGACCCAGTACTTC. Encoded protein: CSARKGRGETQYF.

In regard to this clonotype: A much larger clonotype is one base distant, so this may be a read error. The genes are TRBV4-2 and TRBJ2-7, with 8 nucleotides matching TRBD1. The germline V gene encodes CDR1 LGHNA and CDR2 YNFKEQ. The CDR3 sequence is 16 residues long. As DNA, the CDR3 is TGTGCCAGCAGCCAAGGCTCGGGGACAGGAGTCTACGAGCAGTCCTTC. Protein: CASSQGSGTGVYEQSF.